These 2 T cell receptor beta chains came from one sample sequenced in a study of post-analysis software for immune sequencing data. Study conclusions and caveats: Patients had higher frequencies than controls of a few TRBV segments, including TRBV5-6, TRBV5-1 and TRBV20-1.

Antigens for these TCRs are unknown. TCR beta libraries were prepared from cDNA with unique molecular identifiers. MiXCR, run by TCRdb on the PCR reads, gives a single entry per CDR3 protein. In the table there are some 800,000 distinct CDR3 sequences, about half of which are singletons. Sequencing was performed on blood. The receptors shown here come from a girl aged 5 to 17 with multiple sclerosis.

This clonotype came up a few times. The rearrangement joins TRBV2 to TRBJ1-6; 7 nucleotides line up with TRBD1. Germline assignment: CDR1 SNHLY and CDR2 FYNNEI. Trimming cost V 6 bases and J 9 bases; bases outside gene matches: 8. This CDR3 region has 14 residues. The DNA for the CDR3 is TGTGCCAGCAGGATGGAGGGGGCGATTTCACCCCTCCACTTT. Protein sequence: CASRMEGAISPLHF.

The rearrangement links TRBV7-9 to TRBJ2-1; unclear D gene. This CDR3 has 13 residues. The V gene lost 0 bases and the J gene lost 5 bases, with 5 bases spanning the gap. Germline assignment: CDR1 SEHNR and CDR2 FQNEAQ (reference sequence). The CDR3 loop is CASSLAHNNEQFF. DNA of the CDR3: TGTGCCAGCAGCTTAGCCCATAACAATGAGCAGTTCTTC.